Listed below are T cell receptor beta chains from one sample, sequenced in a study of shared clonotypes between healthy human individuals. Produced via immunoSEQ multiplex PCR; TCRdb's table is partial and in-frame only. Of about 490,000 clones listed, approximately 80% are singletons. Sequenced material: PBMCs. These receptors were obtained from a woman aged 40-49 years in good health. Some clones in this sample may be carry-over from other donors' samples. The CDR3 runs from the conserved cysteine through the conserved F or W. Fields, in order: V gene, D gene, clone size, CDR3 length, J gene, CDR3 DNA, CDR3 protein. A D gene is named only where the DNA matches it firmly. Part of the rows lack a size; the others show once, few, many or a class for expanded clones.

TRBV7-3	.	.	14	TRBJ2-6	TGTGCCAGCAGCCCCCAATCTGGGGCCAACGTCCTGACTTTC	CASSPQSGANVLTF
TRBV18	.	.	15	TRBJ2-1	TGTGCCAGCTCCCCTCTGGCCGGGGCTCACAATGAGCAGTTCTTC	CASSPLAGAHNEQFF
TRBV19	.	.	14	TRBJ1-2	TGTGCCAGTAGTGAGGGGACAACTAACTATGGCTACACCTTC	CASSEGTTNYGYTF
TRBV27	TRBD1	.	15	TRBJ2-4	TGTGCCAGTCCCGGGACAGGGGGAGAGGGAAACATTCAGTACTTC	CASPGTGGEGNIQYF
TRBV2	.	many	12	TRBJ2-2	TGTGCCAGCAGATACTATACCGGGGAGCTGTTTTTT	CASRYYTGELFF
TRBV7-2	TRBD2	.	15	TRBJ2-7	TGTGCCAGCAGCCCCCCGGGACTAGCGATGTACGAGCAGTACTTC	CASSPPGLAMYEQYF
TRBV30	TRBD2	.	17	TRBJ2-7	TGTGCCTGGAGCGGGAGGGGGACTAGCGGGAGGGTGGGAGAGCAGTACTTC	CAWSGRGTSGRVGEQYF
TRBV18	.	.	17	TRBJ1-3	TGTGCCAGCTCACCACCGAGACAACTACTCTCTGGAAACACCATATATTTT	CASSPPRQLLSGNTIYF
TRBV6-4	.	many	14	TRBJ1-1	TGTGCCAGCAGTCTAAACGGACAATCCCACGAAGCTTTCTTT	CASSLNGQSHEAFF
TRBV2	.	.	15	TRBJ1-1	TGTGCCAGCAGTGAAAAGGCGACGATGAGGACTGAAGCTTTCTTT	CASSEKATMRTEAFF
TRBV7-9	TRBD1	few	14	TRBJ2-2	TGTGCCAGCAGCCCCAGGGGGTACACCGGGGAGCTGTTTTTT	CASSPRGYTGELFF
TRBV4-1	TRBD2	.	17	TRBJ2-5	TGCGCCAGCAGCCAACTCTTACTAGCGGGAGACGTAGAGACCCAGTACTTC	CASSQLLLAGDVETQYF
TRBV10-2	TRBD1	.	14	TRBJ1-1	TGCGCCAGCAGCACACAGGGGGCGGACACTGAAGCTTTCTTT	CASSTQGADTEAFF
TRBV9	TRBD2	.	16	TRBJ2-3	TGTGCCAGCAGCGCCCGGACTAGCGGGAGAGAGGATACGCAGTATTTT	CASSARTSGREDTQYF
TRBV6-6	.	.	12	TRBJ1-1	TGTGCCAGCAGTTACTCGACAGCTGAAGCTTTCTTT	CASSYSTAEAFF
TRBV7-8	.	.	15	TRBJ2-7	TGTGCCAGCAGCCCTCGGACTGGCGACCTAGGCGAGCAGTACTTC	CASSPRTGDLGEQYF
TRBV6-4	.	.	13	TRBJ1-1	TGTGCCAGCAGTGTTACAGGGACCACTGAAGCTTTCTTT	CASSVTGTTEAFF
TRBV7-2	.	.	15	TRBJ1-4	TGTGCCAGCAGCCAAAGGGCGGGGGGCTATGAAAAACTGTTTTTT	CASSQRAGGYEKLFF
TRBV9	.	.	13	TRBJ1-6	TGTGCCAGCAGCGTGGGGTGGTTGTCACCCCTCCACTTT	CASSVGWLSPLHF
TRBV6-4	.	.	15	TRBJ1-5	TGTGCCAGCAGTGACTACAGCCCCAGGGACGGGCCCCAGCATTTT	CASSDYSPRDGPQHF
TRBV4-2	.	.	13	TRBJ2-7	TGTGCCAGCAGCCAAGATTACTTCTACGAGCAGTACTTC	CASSQDYFYEQYF
TRBV11-2	.	few	14	TRBJ2-7	TGTGCCAGCAGCATCCTCAGGACGCTATCCGAGCAGTACTTC	CASSILRTLSEQYF
TRBV10-3	.	.	13	TRBJ1-2	TGTGCCATCAGTGAGTCAACATTCTATGGCTACACCTTC	CAISESTFYGYTF
TRBV10-1	TRBD2	.	14	TRBJ2-1	TGCGCCAGCAGTGAAGGCGGGAGTTCCCATGAGCAGTTCTTC	CASSEGGSSHEQFF
TRBV10-3	TRBD2	many	15	TRBJ2-2	TGTGCCATCAGTGAGGCTAGCGGGAGGTCCGGGGAGCTGTTTTTT	CAISEASGRSGELFF
TRBV28	.	few	13	TRBJ2-2	TGTGCCAGCAGTTACGAGAACACCGGGGAGCTGTTTTTT	CASSYENTGELFF
TRBV2	.	.	13	TRBJ2-7	TGTGCCAGCATTGCCGGACAGACTTACGAGCAGTACTTC	CASIAGQTYEQYF
TRBV12-5	TRBD1	once	15	TRBJ2-3	TGTGCTAGTGCCCGGGACAGGGGGGACACAGATACGCAGTATTTT	CASARDRGDTDTQYF
TRBV7-9	.	.	11	TRBJ2-1	TGTGCCAGCAGCAATGACAATGAGCAGTTCTTC	CASSNDNEQFF
TRBV7-8	TRBD2	.	19	TRBJ2-1	TGTGCCAGCAGCTTAGCCCCGATGACTAGCGGGAGGAGGGACAATGAGCAGTTCTTC	CASSLAPMTSGRRDNEQFF
TRBV10-2	.	.	14	TRBJ1-5	TGCGCCAGCAGCCCCCCGGGAGGCAATCAGCCCCAGCATTTT	CASSPPGGNQPQHF
TRBV7-2	TRBD2	once	16	TRBJ2-3	TGTGCCAGCAGCCCGCGAGCGGGAGTAGGTACAGATACGCAGTATTTT	CASSPRAGVGTDTQYF
TRBV6-6	TRBD2	few	15	TRBJ2-1	TGTGCCAGCAGTTACGTGGCTAGCGGAGTCAATGAGCAGTTCTTC	CASSYVASGVNEQFF
TRBV29-1	.	.	13	TRBJ2-1	TGCAGCGTTGATGTGACAGGCCCGAATGAGCAGTTCTTC	CSVDVTGPNEQFF
TRBV7-2	.	once	14	TRBJ1-1	TGTGCCAGCAGCGTATCCAGGGGTGGCACTGAAGCTTTCTTT	CASSVSRGGTEAFF
TRBV11-2	TRBD2	.	16	TRBJ2-2	TGTGCCAGCAGCTCACGACTAGCGGGAGCCACCGGGGAGCTGTTTTTT	CASSSRLAGATGELFF
TRBV30	.	.	14	TRBJ2-7	TGTGCCTGGAGTTCGGACCCCCTCTCCTACGAGCAGTACTTC	CAWSSDPLSYEQYF
TRBV10-1	.	.	14	TRBJ2-5	TGCGCCAGCAGTGGACCGGGGGAGTGGGAGACCCAGTACTTC	CASSGPGEWETQYF
TRBV7-9	TRBD2	few	18	TRBJ2-7	TGTGCCAGCAGCCCCCAGGGGAGAGGAGCGGGAGTCCGTCGCGAGCAGTACTTC	CASSPQGRGAGVRREQYF
TRBV15	.	.	12	TRBJ2-5	TGTGCCACCAGCAGAAACCAAGAGACCCAGTACTTC	CATSRNQETQYF
TRBV7-7	.	.	14	TRBJ2-1	TGTGCTAGCAGCTTAGGGGGCGGGGGCAATGAGCAGTTCTTC	CASSLGGGGNEQFF
TRBV5-6	TRBD1	many	16	TRBJ2-5	TGTGCCAGCAGCGGGATGGGACAGGGGTACCAAGAGACCCAGTACTTC	CASSGMGQGYQETQYF
TRBV7-2	.	.	13	TRBJ2-5	TGTGCCAGCAGCTTCGGAGCCCAAGAGACCCAGTACTTC	CASSFGAQETQYF
TRBV27	TRBD2	.	15	TRBJ2-7	TGTGCCAGCAGGGGAGGGCCCCTAGGGACTTACGAGCAGTACTTC	CASRGGPLGTYEQYF
TRBV2	TRBD1	.	15	TRBJ1-2	TGTGCCAGCAGTGAATGGACAGGGGGGAGCTATGGCTACACCTTC	CASSEWTGGSYGYTF
TRBV18	.	once	15	TRBJ2-1	TGTGCCAGCTCACCTCCCCCCTTTGGGTACAATGAGCAGTTCTTC	CASSPPPFGYNEQFF
TRBV10-1	.	.	15	TRBJ2-1	TGCGCCAGCAAAGGGAGATGGGGGAGTAAATTTTGGCAGTTCTTC	CASKGRWGSKFWQFF
TRBV6-5	TRBD2	.	14	TRBJ2-7	TGTGCCAGCAGCCCCCCAGCGGGAGGAGGCGAGCAGTACTTC	CASSPPAGGGEQYF
TRBV7-9	.	.	13	TRBJ2-5	TGTGCCAGCAGCTTAGAGGGAGGAGAGACCCAGTACTTC	CASSLEGGETQYF
TRBV7-3	TRBD1	few	19	TRBJ2-6	TGTGCCAGCTTGGGGCGGACAGGGATCCCTCTCTCTGGGGCCAACGTCCTGACTTTC	CASLGRTGIPLSGANVLTF
TRBV2	.	.	13	TRBJ1-2	TGTGCCAGCCTGCTCCTCTCCCAAGGAGACTACACCTTC	CASLLLSQGDYTF
TRBV7-2	.	.	16	TRBJ2-1	TGTGCCAGCAGCCCATCGACAGGCTCCACGTACAATGAGCAGTTCTTC	CASSPSTGSTYNEQFF
TRBV7-2	.	.	15	TRBJ2-1	TGTGCCAGCAGCCCCCCGGATAACCCGACCCATGAGCAGTTCTTC	CASSPPDNPTHEQFF
TRBV7-9	.	.	13	TRBJ1-4	TGTGCCAGCAGCGGGACGGCTAATGAAAAACTGTTTTTT	CASSGTANEKLFF
TRBV7-9	TRBD2	.	17	TRBJ2-2	TGTGCCAGCAGCTTAGGTTCGTCTAGCGGGAGTGCCGGGGAGCTGTTTTTT	CASSLGSSSGSAGELFF
TRBV9	.	.	15	TRBJ2-1	TGTGCCAGCAGCGTAGCGGGAGTGGTCTACAATGAGCAGTTCTTC	CASSVAGVVYNEQFF
TRBV2	.	.	14	TRBJ2-6	TGTGCCAGCAAGGGGAGCTCTGGGGCCAACGTCCTGACTTTC	CASKGSSGANVLTF